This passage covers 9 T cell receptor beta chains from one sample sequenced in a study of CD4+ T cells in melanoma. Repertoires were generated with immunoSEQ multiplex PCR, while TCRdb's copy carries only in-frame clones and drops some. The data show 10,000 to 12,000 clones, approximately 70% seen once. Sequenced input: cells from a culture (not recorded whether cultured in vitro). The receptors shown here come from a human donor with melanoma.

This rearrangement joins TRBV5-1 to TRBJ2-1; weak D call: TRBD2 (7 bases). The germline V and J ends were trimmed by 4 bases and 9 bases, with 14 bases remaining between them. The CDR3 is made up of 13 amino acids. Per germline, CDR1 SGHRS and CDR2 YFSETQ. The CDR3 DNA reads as TGCGCCAGCAGCGGGGGGGCCAGTGGTGAGCAGTTCTTC. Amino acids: CASSGGASGEQFF.

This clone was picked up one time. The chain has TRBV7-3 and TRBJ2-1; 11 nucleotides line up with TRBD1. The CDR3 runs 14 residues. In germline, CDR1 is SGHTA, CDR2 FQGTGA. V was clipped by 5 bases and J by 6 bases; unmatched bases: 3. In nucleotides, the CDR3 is TGTGCCAGCAGCCCGGGGACAGGGGGCAATGAGCAGTTCTTC. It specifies CASSPGTGGNEQFF. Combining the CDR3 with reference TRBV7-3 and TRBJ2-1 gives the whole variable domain GAGVSQTPSNKVTEKGKYVELRCDPISGHTALYWYRQSLGQGPEFLIYFQGTGAADDSGLPNDRFFAVRPEGSVSTLKIQRTERGDSAVYLCASSPGTGGNEQFFGPGTRLTVL.

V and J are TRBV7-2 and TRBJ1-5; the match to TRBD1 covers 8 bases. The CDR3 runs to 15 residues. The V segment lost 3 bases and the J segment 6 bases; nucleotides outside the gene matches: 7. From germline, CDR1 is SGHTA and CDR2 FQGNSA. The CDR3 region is CASSFPDRGTQPQHF. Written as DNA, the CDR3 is TGTGCCAGCAGCTTCCCCGACAGGGGTACTCAGCCCCAGCATTTT.

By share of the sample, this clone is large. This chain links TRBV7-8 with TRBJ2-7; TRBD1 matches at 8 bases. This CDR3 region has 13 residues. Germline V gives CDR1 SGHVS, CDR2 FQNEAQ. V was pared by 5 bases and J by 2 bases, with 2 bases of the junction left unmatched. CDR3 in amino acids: CASSVGQAYEQYF. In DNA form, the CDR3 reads TGTGCCAGCAGCGTGGGACAGGCCTACGAGCAGTACTTC.

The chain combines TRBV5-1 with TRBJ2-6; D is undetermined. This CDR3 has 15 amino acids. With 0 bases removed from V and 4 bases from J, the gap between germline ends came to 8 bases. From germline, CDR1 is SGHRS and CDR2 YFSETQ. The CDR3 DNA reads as TGCGCCAGCAGCTTGGGGGTTGGAGGGGCCAACGTCCTGACTTTC. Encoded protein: CASSLGVGGANVLTF.

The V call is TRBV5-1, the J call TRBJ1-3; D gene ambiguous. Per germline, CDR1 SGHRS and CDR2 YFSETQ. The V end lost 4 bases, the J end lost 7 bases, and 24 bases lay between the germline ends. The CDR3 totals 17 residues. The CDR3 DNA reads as TGCGCCAGCAGCCCCCAGGTTGGAGTACTGATAGCGAACACCATATATTTT. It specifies CASSPQVGVLIANTIYF.

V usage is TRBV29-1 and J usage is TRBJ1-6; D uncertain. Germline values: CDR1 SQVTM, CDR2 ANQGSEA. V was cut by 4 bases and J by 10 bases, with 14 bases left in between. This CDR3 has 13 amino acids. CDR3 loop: CSVALPGRSPLHF. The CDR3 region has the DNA TGCAGCGTTGCTTTGCCAGGTCGGTCACCCCTCCACTTT.

The CDR3 DNA reads TGTGCCAGCAGCTTTTTGCTAGCGGGGGAAGCGGATACGCAGTATTTT. Translation: CASSFLLAGEADTQYF. The genes are TRBV7-9 and TRBJ2-3; TRBD2 aligns across 10 bases. CDR1 SEHNR and CDR2 FQNEAQ come from the germline V gene (reference sequence). J was trimmed by 6 bases and V by 3 bases; bases with no gene match: 9. The length of the CDR3 is 16 residues.

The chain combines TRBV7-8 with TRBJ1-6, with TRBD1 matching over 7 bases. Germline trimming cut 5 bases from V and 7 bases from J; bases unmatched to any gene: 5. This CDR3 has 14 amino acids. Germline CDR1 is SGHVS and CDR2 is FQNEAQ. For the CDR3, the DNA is TGTGCCAGCAGCCATGGACAGGAAAATTCACCCCTCCACTTT. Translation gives CASSHGQENSPLHF.